This T cell receptor beta chain originates from a study of CD8 T cells in ankylosing spondylitis. General study findings and limits: Characteristic of ankylosing spondylitis blood, it appeared, was a TCR beta motif comprising about 8 highly homologous variants. Some of the motif variants had earlier been found in reactive arthritis patients' fluid and blood. Disease-linked clones reportedly showed significant enrichment in matched ankylosing spondylitis synovial fluid.

This clonotype has only one observation. Antigen specificity is unknown. Each TCR beta library was made by quantitative 5'-RACE that incorporated molecular barcodes. TCRdb recomputed calls from the 5' RACE reads with MiXCR, one row per CDR3 protein. The table lists 200,000 to 300,000 distinct CDR3 sequences, 20% to 30% of them singletons. This CDR3 is 14 amino acids long. The germline V and J ends were trimmed by 0 bases and 5 bases, with 11 bases remaining between them. CDR1 and CDR2 (germline): SGHRS, YFSETQ. The chain recombines TRBV5-1 with TRBJ2-5, with unresolved D. Sequencing input: blood, either unsorted or a sorted T cell fraction (not recorded which). The clonotype originates from a male donor with ankylosing spondylitis or in good health (not recorded which). The CDR3 loop is CASSLGNKYETQYF. CDR3 DNA sequence: TGCGCCAGCAGCTTGGGTAACAAGTACGAGACCCAGTACTTC.